These T cell receptor beta chains were read from a single sample in a study of neurological immune-mediated disorders. One entry per CDR3 protein, called by TCRdb with MiXCR from the 5' RACE reads. The repertoire consists of roughly 71,000 distinct CDR3 sequences, with 3.9% occurring once and the leading ten covering 1.3%. Sequences were obtained from PBMCs. Receptor source: a man younger than 45 with multiple sclerosis. CDR3s include the opening cysteine and the closing phenylalanine or tryptophan. D genes are given only for firm matches. Expanded clones get a size class; other rows say once, few or many, or leave the size out.

CDR3aa	CDR3nt	abundance	v_gene	j_gene	d_gene
CASSLRERYEQYF	TGTGCCAGCAGCTTAAGGGAGAGGTACGAGCAGTACTTC	many	TRBV11-2	TRBJ2-7	NA
CASSLDRLAGGADTQYF	TGTGCCAGCAGCTTAGACCGACTAGCGGGGGGAGCAGATACGCAGTATTTT	NA	TRBV7-2	TRBJ2-3	TRBD2
CSAGTAQGPQHF	TGCAGCGCTGGGACAGCCCAGGGGCCCCAGCATTTT	many	TRBV29-1	TRBJ1-5	TRBD1
CASSQVGHGSPLHF	TGCGCCAGCAGCCAAGTGGGACATGGTTCACCCCTCCACTTT	many	TRBV4-1	TRBJ1-6	NA
CASSLGTGFTGELFF	TGTGCCAGCAGCTTAGGGACAGGGTTCACCGGGGAGCTGTTTTTT	many	TRBV7-2	TRBJ2-2	TRBD1
CASSLLGRQETQYF	TGTGCCAGCAGCTTACTGGGACGTCAAGAGACCCAGTACTTC	many	TRBV7-8	TRBJ2-5	NA
CASSPPDRGSRETQYF	TGTGCCAGCAGCCCCCCGGACAGGGGGAGTAGAGAGACCCAGTACTTC	many	TRBV5-6	TRBJ2-5	TRBD1
CASSEDRGVEKLFF	TGCGCCAGCAGCGAGGACAGGGGTGTTGAAAAACTGTTTTTT	many	TRBV5-1	TRBJ1-4	TRBD1
CAISPATGRLGYTF	TGTGCCATCTCCCCGGCCACCGGAAGGCTTGGCTACACCTTC	NA	TRBV10-3	TRBJ1-2	NA
CASRGGRDHSPPLPYEQYF	TGTGCCAGCAGGGGGGGCAGGGACCATTCTCCTCCATTACCGTACGAGCAGTACTTC	many	TRBV21-1	TRBJ2-7	NA
CASSLARTQETQYF	TGCGCCAGCAGCTTGGCGCGGACCCAAGAGACCCAGTACTTC	many	TRBV5-1	TRBJ2-5	NA
CSAGGPIHNEQFF	TGCAGTGCTGGCGGCCCTATACACAATGAGCAGTTCTTC	NA	TRBV20-1	TRBJ2-1	NA
CASSYDPQGPGANVLTF	TGCGCCAGCAGTTACGACCCACAGGGGCCTGGGGCCAACGTCCTGACTTTC	few	TRBV5-1	TRBJ2-6	TRBD1
CASSKLCWQGPYEQYF	TGTGCCAGCAGCAAACTGTGTTGGCAGGGGCCCTACGAGCAGTACTTC	many	TRBV21-1	TRBJ2-7	NA
CASVPSNTDTQYF	TGTGCCAGCGTCCCATCCAACACAGATACGCAGTATTTT	few	TRBV2	TRBJ2-3	NA
CASSLEDSYYGYTF	TGTGCCAGCAGTTTAGAGGACAGCTACTATGGCTACACCTTC	many	TRBV12-3/TRBV12-4	TRBJ1-2	NA
CASSRYTSNTEAFF	TGTGCCAGCAGCCGCTACACCTCGAACACTGAAGCTTTCTTT	many	TRBV3-1	TRBJ1-1	NA
CASTQRGGNTEAFF	TGTGCCAGCACCCAGAGAGGGGGAAACACTGAAGCTTTCTTT	many	TRBV27	TRBJ1-1	NA
CASSPGQRLAASYEQYF	TGTGCCAGCAGTCCTGGCCAGCGACTAGCGGCATCCTACGAGCAGTACTTC	many	TRBV7-6	TRBJ2-7	TRBD2
CASSVQGTVQETQYF	TGTGCCAGCAGCGTACAGGGGACAGTCCAAGAGACCCAGTACTTC	many	TRBV9	TRBJ2-5	TRBD1
CASSQGVPGQGYEQFF	TGTGCCAGCAGCCAAGGGGTCCCGGGACAGGGGTATGAGCAGTTCTTC	many	TRBV3-1	TRBJ2-1	TRBD1
CASSLGTANTEAFF	TGCGCCAGCAGCTTAGGGACCGCGAACACTGAAGCTTTCTTT	many	TRBV5-1	TRBJ1-1	NA
CASSQPQGRTDTQYF	TGTGCCAGCAGCCAGCCCCAGGGGAGAACAGATACGCAGTATTTT	many	TRBV3-1	TRBJ2-3	NA
CASSLAGAGGHVSYNEQFF	TGCGCCAGCAGCTTGGCCGGAGCGGGGGGCCACGTCTCCTACAATGAGCAGTTCTTC	many	TRBV5-1	TRBJ2-1	TRBD2
CASSPATLQGAASYEQYF	TGTGCCAGCTCACCAGCGACGCTACAGGGGGCCGCATCCTACGAGCAGTACTTC	few	TRBV18	TRBJ2-7	TRBD1
CSAARAGGSFSNQPQNF	TGCAGCGCCGCTAGGGCAGGGGGCTCTTTTAGCAATCAGCCCCAGAATTTT	many	TRBV20-1	TRBJ1-5	TRBD1
CSVSRGGTDTQYF	TGCAGCGTTAGTCGGGGGGGCACAGATACGCAGTATTTT	many	TRBV29-1	TRBJ2-3	TRBD2
CASSLGLAGGTDTQYF	TGCGCCAGCAGCCTCGGACTAGCGGGGGGCACAGATACGCAGTATTTT	NA	TRBV4-1	TRBJ2-3	TRBD2
CSAAGTALTGELFF	TGCAGTGCGGCCGGGACAGCGCTCACCGGGGAGCTGTTTTTT	many	TRBV20-1	TRBJ2-2	TRBD1
CASSRPGTGSSYNEQFF	TGTGCCAGCAGCCGTCCCGGGACAGGGAGCTCCTACAATGAGCAGTTCTTC	many	TRBV7-2	TRBJ2-1	TRBD1
CASSFNRGSTPLHF	TGTGCCAGCAGCTTTAACAGGGGGTCCACACCCCTCCACTTT	many	TRBV7-8	TRBJ1-6	TRBD1
CASSFQAGRNSPLHF	TGTGCCAGCAGCTTTCAAGCAGGCCGAAATTCACCCCTCCACTTT	many	TRBV5-6	TRBJ1-6	NA
CSARDRTRGNTGELFF	TGCAGTGCTAGAGATAGAACTAGAGGGAACACCGGGGAGCTGTTTTTT	many	TRBV20-1	TRBJ2-2	NA
CASSRGDMGAYNEQFF	TGCGCCAGCAGCCGGGGAGATATGGGCGCCTACAATGAGCAGTTCTTC	few	TRBV5-1	TRBJ2-1	NA
CASSESGPVGEKLFF	TGCGCCAGCAGTGAGTCTGGGCCCGTGGGCGAAAAACTGTTTTTT	many	TRBV10-2	TRBJ1-4	NA
CASSLAGRGLGYF	TGTGCCAGCAGCTTGGCCGGGCGGGGGCTGGGGTATTTT	many	TRBV5-5	TRBJ2-3	NA
CASSRGEGHADTQYF	TGTGCCAGCAGTCGGGGAGAGGGCCATGCAGATACGCAGTATTTT	many	TRBV2	TRBJ2-3	NA
CASSNLGGAGEQFF	TGCGCCAGCAGCAACCTAGGGGGGGCGGGAGAGCAGTTCTTC	many	TRBV4-1	TRBJ2-1	NA
CASSFPGGDGYTF	TGCGCCAGCAGCTTCCCAGGAGGCGATGGCTACACCTTC	many	TRBV5-1	TRBJ1-2	NA
CSARGVGANVLTF	TGCAGTGCTAGAGGGGTCGGGGCCAACGTCCTGACTTTC	many	TRBV20-1	TRBJ2-6	NA
CASSLAYTMNTEAFF	TGCGCCAGCAGCTTGGCCTATACTATGAACACTGAAGCTTTCTTT	many	TRBV5-1	TRBJ1-1	NA
CASSDSLAGGNEQFF	TGTGCCAGCAGTGACTCATTGGCAGGGGGCAATGAGCAGTTCTTC	many	TRBV6-4	TRBJ2-1	TRBD1
CASSLGRVNTEAFF	TGTGCCAGCAGCCTCGGCCGGGTGAACACTGAAGCTTTCTTT	many	TRBV27	TRBJ1-1	NA
CASSPILGDSPLHF	TGTGCCAGCAGCCCGATCTTGGGTGATTCACCCCTCCACTTT	few	TRBV11-2	TRBJ1-6	NA
CSARGQGAYEQYF	TGCAGTGCTAGAGGTCAGGGGGCTTACGAGCAGTACTTC	many	TRBV20-1	TRBJ2-7	TRBD1
CSARPTRGLAAYEQYF	TGCAGTGCTAGACCAACGAGGGGACTAGCGGCCTACGAGCAGTACTTC	many	TRBV20-1	TRBJ2-7	TRBD2
CSASAGFYEKLFF	TGCAGTGCTAGTGCAGGGTTTTATGAAAAACTGTTTTTT	many	TRBV20-1	TRBJ1-4	NA
CASSYRDRLTDTQYF	TGCGCCAGCAGCTACAGGGACCGACTCACAGATACGCAGTATTTT	many	TRBV5-1	TRBJ2-3	NA
CSARDRRGRLDGYTF	TGCAGTGCTAGAGATCGGAGGGGGCGTCTAGATGGCTACACCTTC	many	TRBV20-1	TRBJ1-2	TRBD1
CSARFRGSGNQPQHF	TGCAGTGCTAGATTCCGGGGGTCCGGCAATCAGCCCCAGCATTTT	many	TRBV20-1	TRBJ1-5	NA